The sequence of this TCR beta chain was determined in a study of regulatory T cells in long-lasting Graves disease. J was trimmed by 4 bases and V by 0 bases; bases with no gene match: 7. The length of the CDR3 is 16 residues. Germline loops: CDR1 LGHDT, CDR2 YNNKEL (reference sequence). Time point meaning: persistent/refractory GD, antithyroid drugs over 5 years with positive TRAb. There was RNA extracted from PBMCs, and the TCR library was made from it. Arm-PCR of CDR3 regions with iRepertoire HTBI primers generated TCR beta libraries. Each CDR3 protein gets one entry after TCRdb re-called the multiplex PCR reads with MiXCR. The sample includes approximately 290,000 distinct CDR3 sequences, 22% of them seen just once. This clonotype was seen at least ten times.

This TCR was sampled from a female donor with Graves disease. The sample in question was peripheral blood mononuclear cells (PBMCs), obtained when the disease was refractory, from a patient treated with antithyroid drugs. The chain recombines TRBV3-1 with TRBJ2-5; 8 bases map to TRBD2. CDR3 sequence reads: CASSQEFGRARETQYF. The CDR3 coding sequence is TGTGCCAGCAGCCAAGAATTCGGGAGGGCTCGAGAGACCCAGTACTTC.